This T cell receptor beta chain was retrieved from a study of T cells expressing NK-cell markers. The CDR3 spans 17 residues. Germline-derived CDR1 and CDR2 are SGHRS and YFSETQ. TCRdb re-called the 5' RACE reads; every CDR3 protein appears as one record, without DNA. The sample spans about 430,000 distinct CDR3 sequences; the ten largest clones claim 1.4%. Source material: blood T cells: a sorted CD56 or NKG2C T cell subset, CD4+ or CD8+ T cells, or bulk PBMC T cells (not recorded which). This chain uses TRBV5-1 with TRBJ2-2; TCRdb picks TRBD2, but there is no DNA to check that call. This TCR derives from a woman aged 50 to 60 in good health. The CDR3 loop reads CASSRSLAGLNTGELFF.